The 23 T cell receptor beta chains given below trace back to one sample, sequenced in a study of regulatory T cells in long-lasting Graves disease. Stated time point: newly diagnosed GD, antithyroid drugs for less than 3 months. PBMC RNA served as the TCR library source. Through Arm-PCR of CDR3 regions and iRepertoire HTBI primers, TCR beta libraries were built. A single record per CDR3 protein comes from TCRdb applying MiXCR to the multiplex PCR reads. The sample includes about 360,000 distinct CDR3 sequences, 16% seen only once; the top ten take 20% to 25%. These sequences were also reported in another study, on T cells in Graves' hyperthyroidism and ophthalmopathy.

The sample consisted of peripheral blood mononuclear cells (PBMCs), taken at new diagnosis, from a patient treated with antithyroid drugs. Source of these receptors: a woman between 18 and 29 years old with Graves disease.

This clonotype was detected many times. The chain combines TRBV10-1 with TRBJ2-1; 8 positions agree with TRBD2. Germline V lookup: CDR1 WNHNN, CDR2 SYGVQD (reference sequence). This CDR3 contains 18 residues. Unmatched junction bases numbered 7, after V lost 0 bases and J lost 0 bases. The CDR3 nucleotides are TGCGCCAGCAGTGAGTCCTCAGGCGGGAGGACCTCCTACAATGAGCAGTTCTTC. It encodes CASSESSGGRTSYNEQFF.

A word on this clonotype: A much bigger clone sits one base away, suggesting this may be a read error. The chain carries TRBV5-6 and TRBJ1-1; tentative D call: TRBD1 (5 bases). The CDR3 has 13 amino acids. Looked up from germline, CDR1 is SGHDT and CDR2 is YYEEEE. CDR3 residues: CASSLGTQTEALF. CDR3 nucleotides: TGTGCCAGCAGCTTGGGGACACAGACTGAAGCTCTCTTT.

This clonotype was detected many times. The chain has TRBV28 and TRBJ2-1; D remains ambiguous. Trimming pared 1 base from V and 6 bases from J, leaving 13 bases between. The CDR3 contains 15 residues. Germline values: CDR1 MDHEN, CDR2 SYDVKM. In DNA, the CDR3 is TGTGCCAGCAGTTTATTTACTGGCGGAAGCAATGAGCAGTTCTTC. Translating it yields CASSLFTGGSNEQFF.

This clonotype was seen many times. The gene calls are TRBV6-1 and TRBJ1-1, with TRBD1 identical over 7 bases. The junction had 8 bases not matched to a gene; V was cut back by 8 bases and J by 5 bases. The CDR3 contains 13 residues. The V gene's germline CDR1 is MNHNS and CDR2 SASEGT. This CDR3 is CASGTGVITEAFF. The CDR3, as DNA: TGTGCCAGCGGAACAGGGGTGATTACTGAAGCTTTCTTT.

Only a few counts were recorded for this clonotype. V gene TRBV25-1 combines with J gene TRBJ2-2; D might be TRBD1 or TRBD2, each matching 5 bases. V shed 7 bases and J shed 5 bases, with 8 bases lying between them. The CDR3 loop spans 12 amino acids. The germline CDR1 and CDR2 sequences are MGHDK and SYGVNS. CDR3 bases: TGTGCCAGCATAGGGGAGACCGGGGAGCTGTTTTTT. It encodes CASIGETGELFF.

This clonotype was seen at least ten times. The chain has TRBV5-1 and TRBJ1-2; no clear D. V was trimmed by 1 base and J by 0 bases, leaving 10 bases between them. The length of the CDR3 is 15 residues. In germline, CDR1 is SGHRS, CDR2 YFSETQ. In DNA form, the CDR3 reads TGCGCCAGCAGCTTGTCGAGTTGGGCTAACTATGGCTACACCTTC. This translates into CASSLSSWANYGYTF. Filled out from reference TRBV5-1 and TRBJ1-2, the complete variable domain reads KAGVTQTPRYLIKTRGQQVTLSCSPISGHRSVSWYQQTPGQGLQFLFEYFSETQRNKGNFPGRFSGRQFSNSRSEMNVSTLELGDSALYLCASSLSSWANYGYTFGSGTRLTVV.

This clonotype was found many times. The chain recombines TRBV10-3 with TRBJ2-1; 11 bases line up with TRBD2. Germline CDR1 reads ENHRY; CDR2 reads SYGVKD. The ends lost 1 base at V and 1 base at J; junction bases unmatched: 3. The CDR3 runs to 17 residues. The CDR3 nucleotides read TGTGCCATCAGTGAGTTATTAGCGGGAGGGTCCTACAATGAGCAGTTCTTC. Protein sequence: CAISELLAGGSYNEQFF.

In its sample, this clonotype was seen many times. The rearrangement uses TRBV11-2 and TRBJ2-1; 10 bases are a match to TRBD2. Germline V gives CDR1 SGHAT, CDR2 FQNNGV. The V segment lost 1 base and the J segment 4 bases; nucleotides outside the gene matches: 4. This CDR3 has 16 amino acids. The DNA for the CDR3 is TGTGCCAGCAGCTTAGGAGCGGGAGGGCAGTACAATGAGCAGTTCTTC. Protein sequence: CASSLGAGGQYNEQFF.

The DNA for the CDR3 is TGTGCCAGCAGCGGACTAGCGGGGGGACCTAGCACAGATACGCAGTATTTT. Protein sequence: CASSGLAGGPSTDTQYF. This rearrangement joins TRBV28 to TRBJ2-3; TRBD2 aligns across 14 bases. This CDR3 contains 17 residues. J gave up 0 bases and V 6 bases, and 5 bases lay outside the gene matches. Looked up from germline, CDR1 is MDHEN and CDR2 is SYDVKM.

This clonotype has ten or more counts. The CDR3 loop is CASSDRGGTEAFF. The CDR3 bases are TGTGCCAGCAGTGACAGGGGCGGAACTGAAGCTTTCTTT. This rearrangement joins TRBV2 to TRBJ1-1; the D gene is possibly TRBD1 (6 bases). The germline gives CDR1 SNHLY, CDR2 FYNNEI. The CDR3 runs 13 residues. V was cut by 3 bases and J by 5 bases, with 10 bases left in between.

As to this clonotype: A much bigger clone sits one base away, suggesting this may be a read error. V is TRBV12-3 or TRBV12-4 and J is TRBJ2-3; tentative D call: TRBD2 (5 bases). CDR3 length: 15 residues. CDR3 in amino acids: CASSFLRPSTDAQYF. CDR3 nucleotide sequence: TGTGCCAGCAGTTTTCTGCGACCTAGCACAGATGCGCAGTATTTT.

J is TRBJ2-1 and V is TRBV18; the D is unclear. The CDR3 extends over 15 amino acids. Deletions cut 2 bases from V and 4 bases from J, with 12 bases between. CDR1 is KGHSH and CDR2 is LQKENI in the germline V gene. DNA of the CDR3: TGTGCCAGCTCACCAGCCCAACAGCTTTACAATGAGCAGTTCTTC. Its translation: CASSPAQQLYNEQFF. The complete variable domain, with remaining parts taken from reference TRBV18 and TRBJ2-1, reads NAGVMQNPRHLVRRRGQEARLRCSPMKGHSHVYWYRQLPEEGLKFMVYLQKENIIDESGMPKERFSAEFPKEGPSILRIQQVVRGDSAAYFCASSPAQQLYNEQFFGPGTRLTVL.

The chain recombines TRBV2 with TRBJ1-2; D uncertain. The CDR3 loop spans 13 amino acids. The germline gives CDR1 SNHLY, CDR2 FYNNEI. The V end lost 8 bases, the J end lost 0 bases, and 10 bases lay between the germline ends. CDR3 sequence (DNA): TGTGCCAGCCGCCAAGGTCCTAACTATGGCTACACCTTC. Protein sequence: CASRQGPNYGYTF.

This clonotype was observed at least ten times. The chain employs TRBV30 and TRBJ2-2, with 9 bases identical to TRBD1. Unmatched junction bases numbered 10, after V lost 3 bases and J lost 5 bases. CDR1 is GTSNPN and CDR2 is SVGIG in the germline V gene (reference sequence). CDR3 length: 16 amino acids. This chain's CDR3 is CAWRDWRDRGTGELFF. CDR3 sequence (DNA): TGTGCCTGGAGGGACTGGCGTGACAGGGGGACCGGGGAGCTGTTTTTT.

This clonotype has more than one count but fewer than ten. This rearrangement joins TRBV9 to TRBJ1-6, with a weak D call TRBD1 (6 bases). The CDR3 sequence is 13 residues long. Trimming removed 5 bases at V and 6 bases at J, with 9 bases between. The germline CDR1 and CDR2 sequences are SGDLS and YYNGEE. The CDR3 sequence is CASRSDSNSPLHF. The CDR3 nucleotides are TGTGCCAGCAGGTCGGACAGTAATTCACCCCTCCACTTT.

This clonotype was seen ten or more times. The CDR3 sequence is CASSEGTGGASNQPQHF. For the CDR3, the DNA is TGTGCCAGCAGCGAGGGGACAGGGGGCGCGAGCAATCAGCCCCAGCATTTT. The gene calls are TRBV7-9 and TRBJ1-5; TRBD1 agrees at 12 bases. Trimming cost V 5 bases and J 1 base; bases outside gene matches: 6. CDR1 and CDR2 from the germline V gene are SEHNR and FQNEAQ (reference sequence). The CDR3 sequence is 17 residues long.

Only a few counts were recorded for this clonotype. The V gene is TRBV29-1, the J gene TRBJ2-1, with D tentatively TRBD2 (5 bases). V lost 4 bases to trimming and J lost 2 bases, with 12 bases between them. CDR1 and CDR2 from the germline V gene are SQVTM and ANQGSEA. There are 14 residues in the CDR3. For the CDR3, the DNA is TGCAGCGTTGCCATTTCCGGGGCCTACAATGAGCAGTTCTTC. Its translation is CSVAISGAYNEQFF.

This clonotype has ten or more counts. CDR3 amino acids: CSAIQQGGQPQHF. The CDR3 DNA follows: TGCAGTGCTATCCAACAGGGCGGCCAGCCCCAGCATTTT. The rearrangement uses TRBV20-1 and TRBJ1-5; D is possibly TRBD1 (6 bases). Trimming took off 4 bases at V and 7 bases at J, with 14 bases between the two ends. This CDR3 has 13 amino acids. In germline, CDR1 is DFQATT, CDR2 SNEGSKA (reference sequence).

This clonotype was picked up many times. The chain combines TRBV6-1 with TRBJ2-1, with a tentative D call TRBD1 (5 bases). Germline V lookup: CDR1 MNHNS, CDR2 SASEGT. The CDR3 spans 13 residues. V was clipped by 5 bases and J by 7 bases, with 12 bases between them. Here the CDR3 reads CASSTNRYNEQFF. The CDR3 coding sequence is TGTGCCAGCAGTACTAACAGGTATAATGAGCAGTTCTTC.

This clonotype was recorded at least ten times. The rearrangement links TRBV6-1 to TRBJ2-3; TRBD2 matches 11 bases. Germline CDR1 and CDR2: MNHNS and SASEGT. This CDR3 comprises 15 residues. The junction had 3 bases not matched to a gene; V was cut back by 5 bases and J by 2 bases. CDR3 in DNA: TGTGCCAGCAGTAGACTAGCGGGGCACACAGATACGCAGTATTTT. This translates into CASSRLAGHTDTQYF.

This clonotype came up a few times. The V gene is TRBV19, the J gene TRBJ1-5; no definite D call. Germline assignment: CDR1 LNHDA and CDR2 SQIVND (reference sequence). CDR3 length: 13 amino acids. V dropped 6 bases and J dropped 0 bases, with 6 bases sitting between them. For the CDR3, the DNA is TGTGCCAGTAGACAAAATAGCAATCAGCCCCAGCATTTT. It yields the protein CASRQNSNQPQHF.

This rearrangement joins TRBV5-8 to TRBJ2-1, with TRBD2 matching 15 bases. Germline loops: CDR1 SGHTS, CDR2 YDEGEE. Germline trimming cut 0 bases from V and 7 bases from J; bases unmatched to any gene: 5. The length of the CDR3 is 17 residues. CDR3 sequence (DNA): TGTGCCAGCAGCTTGGCCGGGACTAGCGGGAGGTATAATGAGCAGTTCTTC. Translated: CASSLAGTSGRYNEQFF.

The CDR3 loop reads CASSWSRGDSPLHF. The DNA of the CDR3 is TGTGCCAGCAGTTGGAGTAGGGGGGATTCACCCCTCCACTTT. The chain uses TRBV27 and TRBJ1-6; D is perhaps TRBD1 (6 bases). This CDR3 comprises 14 residues. Trimming left V 4 bases short and J 8 bases short, with 12 bases between. Germline CDR1 MNHEY, CDR2 SMNVEV (reference sequence).